These T cell receptor beta chains were read from a single sample in a study of T cell changes during pregnancy in multiple sclerosis. Generated by immunoSEQ multiplex PCR, the TCRdb table keeps only in-frame clones and is missing some. The repertoire includes about 40,000 clones, 75% to 95% of them detected once, and roughly 0.5% sits in the top ten. Sequenced here: CD4+ T cells from peripheral blood mononuclear cells, sampled in the second trimester of pregnancy. These receptors were taken from a female donor in good health, enrolled as a control in a pregnancy study. CDR3s include the opening cysteine and the closing phenylalanine or tryptophan. The D gene is left open where the match is weak. For some rows the clone size is stated as once, few or many, or as a class when expanded; others skip it.

J,D,V,size,DNA,CDR3
TRBJ2-7,-,TRBV6-5,-,TGTGCCAGCACCCTGCGCGACGAGCAGTACTTC,CASTLRDEQYF
TRBJ1-1,TRBD1,TRBV11-2,-,TGTGCCAGCAGCGCCGACAGGGGGCAGCATAATGAAGCTTTCTTT,CASSADRGQHNEAFF
TRBJ2-3,TRBD1,TRBV30,-,TGTGCCTGGGACAGGGGCTTCACAGATACGCAGTATTTT,CAWDRGFTDTQYF
TRBJ2-3,-,TRBV27,-,TGTGCCAGCAGCTCCACCCTCCGTAGCGGAAGCGGGACAGATACGCAGTATTTT,CASSSTLRSGSGTDTQYF
TRBJ2-3,-,TRBV2,-,TGTGCCAGCAGTTGGCAAGATACGCAGTATTTT,CASSWQDTQYF
TRBJ1-1,TRBD1,TRBV6-5,-,TGTGCCACCCAAGAGTACAGGGGGACCACTGAAGCTTTCTTT,CATQEYRGTTEAFF
TRBJ2-5,TRBD1,TRBV18,-,TGTGCCAGCTCACCCCGACAGGGCGAAGAGACCCAGTACTTC,CASSPRQGEETQYF
TRBJ2-7,TRBD1,TRBV28,-,TGTGCCTCGGACAGGGGCCCTTCCTACGAGCAGTACTTC,CASDRGPSYEQYF
TRBJ1-1,TRBD1,TRBV7-9,-,TGTGCCATCCGTACAGGGGGGGACACTGAAGCTTTCTTT,CAIRTGGDTEAFF
TRBJ2-7,TRBD1,TRBV13,-,TGTGCCAGCAGCTTAAACAGGGGGCCCTACGAGCAGTACTTC,CASSLNRGPYEQYF
TRBJ2-2,TRBD1,TRBV18,-,TGTGCCAGCTCACCGACAGGGGGCTTCGCCGGGGAGCTGTTTTTT,CASSPTGGFAGELFF
TRBJ2-1,-,TRBV9,-,TGTGCCAGCAGCGTAGGGGGACACGCAGGCTCCTACAATGAGCAGTTCTTC,CASSVGGHAGSYNEQFF
TRBJ1-2,-,TRBV2,-,TGTGCCAGCAGCATACAGGGCTATGGCTACACCTTC,CASSIQGYGYTF
TRBJ1-5,TRBD1,TRBV6-5,-,TGTGCCAGCGGACAGGGGAGGGATCAGCCCCAGCATTTT,CASGQGRDQPQHF
TRBJ2-1,-,TRBV29-1,-,TGCAGCGTTGAAATGAGCTCCTACAATGAGCAGTTCTTC,CSVEMSSYNEQFF
TRBJ1-2,TRBD1,TRBV7-8,-,TGTGCCAGCACCCTAGTAGGGCGACAGGGCCTATCGGGCTATGGCTACACCTTC,CASTLVGRQGLSGYGYTF
TRBJ1-1,-,TRBV11-3,-,TGTGCCAGCAGCCCCACAGAGAACACTGAAGCTTTCTTT,CASSPTENTEAFF
TRBJ2-7,-,TRBV19,-,TGTGCCAGTAGTATGGGTGCGAGGGACGAGCAGTACTTC,CASSMGARDEQYF
TRBJ1-4,-,TRBV7-2,-,TGTGCCAGCAGCAGGGGCAGGTGGGGTCTTGGTAATGAAAAACTGTTTTTT,CASSRGRWGLGNEKLFF
TRBJ2-2,-,TRBV11-2,-,TGTGCCAGCAGCTTAGGGTCCAGTTACACCGGGGAGCTGTTTTTT,CASSLGSSYTGELFF
TRBJ2-7,TRBD1,TRBV28,-,TGTGCCAGCAGCCCCCGACAGGGTAGTTCGGTCTATGGTTGGCAGTACTTC,CASSPRQGSSVYGWQYF
TRBJ2-7,TRBD2,TRBV28,-,TGTGCCAGCAGTTCCGGGGGGACGACCGCCTACGAGCAGTACTTC,CASSSGGTTAYEQYF
TRBJ2-3,-,TRBV5-4,-,TGTGCCAGCAGCCTTTCAGGGTACAACGGCGATACGCAGTATTTT,CASSLSGYNGDTQYF
TRBJ1-2,TRBD1,TRBV6-1,-,TGTGCCAGCAGGGGACAGGGCGTTGTTTTGGGCTACACCTTC,CASRGQGVVLGYTF
TRBJ2-5,TRBD2,TRBV10-1,-,TGCGCCAGCAGACCCGTGACTAGCGGCAAGTACCAAGAGACCCAGTACTTC,CASRPVTSGKYQETQYF
TRBJ2-6,TRBD2,TRBV5-4,-,TGTGCCAGCAGCTTGGGGACTAGCGGGGGCGGCTCTGGGGCCAACGTCCTGACTTTC,CASSLGTSGGGSGANVLTF
TRBJ2-5,TRBD1,TRBV2,-,TGTGCCAGCAGTGTTGACAGGGGGCAAGAGACCCAGTACTTC,CASSVDRGQETQYF
TRBJ1-2,TRBD1,TRBV6-6,-,TGTGCCAGCAGTTACGGGACAGCTGCTAACTATGGCTACACCTTC,CASSYGTAANYGYTF
TRBJ1-3,-,TRBV18,-,TGTGCCAGCTCACCTAACGGGATCTCTGGAAACACCATATATTTT,CASSPNGISGNTIYF
TRBJ1-2,TRBD1,TRBV4-1,-,TGCGCCAGCAGCCAAGATCGTGGGGGGACAGGGGGCGAGGTGAGCTATGGCTACACCTTC,CASSQDRGGTGGEVSYGYTF
TRBJ1-6,TRBD1,TRBV6-1,few,TGTGCCAGCAGTGCGACAGGGGGTTCACCCCTCCACTTT,CASSATGGSPLHF
TRBJ2-7,-,TRBV2,-,TGTGCCAGCAGTGAAGCACATTCCTACGAGCAGTACTTC,CASSEAHSYEQYF
TRBJ2-7,-,TRBV7-2,-,TGTGCCAGCAGCTTAGTGGGCAGGGCATCTCTCTACGAGCAGTACTTC,CASSLVGRASLYEQYF
TRBJ1-1,-,TRBV7-3,-,TGTGCCAGCAGCTTAGAGGGCAGCGCGAACACTGAAGCTTTCTTT,CASSLEGSANTEAFF
TRBJ1-1,TRBD1,TRBV6-5,-,TGTGCCAGCAGAGGACAGGGGGCAGGGAACACTGAAGCTTTCTTT,CASRGQGAGNTEAFF
TRBJ2-3,TRBD2,TRBV4-1,-,TGCGCCAGCAGGTGGCGGGGGGGCGACACAGATACGCAGTATTTT,CASRWRGGDTDTQYF
TRBJ2-1,-,TRBV15,-,TGTGCCACCAGCGGGGGGGCGGGATCTGAGCAGTTCTTC,CATSGGAGSEQFF
TRBJ1-3,-,TRBV30,few,TGTGCGCAAACAGAATCTGGAAACACCATATATTTT,CAQTESGNTIYF
TRBJ2-3,-,TRBV7-2,-,TGTGCCAGCAGCTCCAAGGGGGGGCGAGGTACGCAGTATTTT,CASSSKGGRGTQYF
TRBJ2-7,-,TRBV11-1,-,TGTGCCAGCAGCAGAAGAGGCGAGCAGTACTTC,CASSRRGEQYF
TRBJ1-1,-,TRBV30,once,TGTGCCTGGAGCCCGTGGGGGGGGGCTGAAGCTTTCTTT,CAWSPWGGAEAFF
TRBJ2-2,-,TRBV7-2,-,TGTGCCAGCAGCTTAATGGCGGCAGTTCCCGGGGAGCTGTTTTTT,CASSLMAAVPGELFF
TRBJ1-4,TRBD1,TRBV4-2,-,TGTGCCAGCAGCCAAGGGGACAGGGGGCATGAAAAACTGTTTTTT,CASSQGDRGHEKLFF
TRBJ1-5,-,TRBV27,-,TGTGCCAGCAGTCCCTGGGGGGGGTATCAGCCCCAGCATTTT,CASSPWGGYQPQHF